Following are 23 T cell receptor beta chains from one sample sequenced in a study of CD8 T cell repertoires and HIV-1 epitope variants (dated by TCRdb to 2018 to 2021). For these receptors, no antigen is known. The library was prepared using the immunoSEQ multiplex PCR assay. TCRdb stores this immuneACCESS table with in-frame sequences only. Part of the clones is absent; in the studies checked, under half of the shortfall reflects unresolved V genes, and no reason is known for the rest. This sample has roughly 5,200 clones in its table, and roughly two thirds of those were observed once. 43% of the sample lies in the top ten. The sample comprised cultured CD8+ T cells derived from PBMCs. The receptors shown here come from a male donor with HIV.

The chain uses TRBV25-1 and TRBJ1-2; tentative D call: TRBD1 (5 bases). The CDR3 has 13 amino acids. V was shortened by 6 bases and J by 7 bases, with 15 bases between the two germline ends. Germline values: CDR1 MGHDK, CDR2 SYGVNS. As DNA, the CDR3 is TGTGCCAGCAGACTTACGGGGGGGGGTGGCTACACCTTC. This translates into CASRLTGGGGYTF.

This clone was detected a few times. The chain couples TRBV10-3 to TRBJ2-7, with D maybe TRBD2 (5 bases). Germline CDR1 ENHRY, CDR2 SYGVKD. The CDR3 runs 14 residues. V dropped 4 bases and J dropped 2 bases, with 12 bases sitting between them. CDR3 residues: CAISGVGNTYEQYF. Written as DNA, the CDR3 is TGTGCCATCAGTGGGGTCGGGAATACCTACGAGCAGTACTTC.

The chain employs TRBV11-2 and TRBJ2-7; D might be TRBD2 (6 bases). CDR3 length: 12 residues. Germline V CDR1 and CDR2: SGHAT, FQNNGV. Trimming cost V 2 bases and J 6 bases, with 8 bases left between them. CDR3 region: CASSLRAGEQYF. CDR3 nucleotide sequence: TGTGCCAGCAGCTTACGAGCGGGCGAGCAGTACTTC.

This clone has only a few counts. The rearrangement uses TRBV19 and TRBJ1-1; no clear D. From germline, CDR1 is LNHDA and CDR2 SQIVND (reference sequence). The CDR3 runs to 14 residues. The V end lost 8 bases, the J end lost 4 bases, and 17 bases lay between the germline ends. In DNA, the CDR3 is TGTGCCAGTTCCGACGGAGCCTGGGGCACTGAAGCTTTCTTT. Translated: CASSDGAWGTEAFF.

The gene calls are TRBV7-9 and TRBJ2-1; 11 bases agree with TRBD1. CDR1 and CDR2 from the germline V gene are SEHNR and FQNEAQ (reference sequence). With V trimmed by 6 bases and J by 8 bases, 12 bases remained unmatched. The CDR3 consists of 16 residues. CDR3 nucleotides: TGTGCCAGCAGTCCTCGGACAGGGGGCAATAGGGATGAGCAGTTCTTC. Translation: CASSPRTGGNRDEQFF.

The chain employs TRBV5-4 and TRBJ2-7; maybe TRBD1 (6 bases). The CDR3 is 11 residues long. Per germline, CDR1 SGHNT and CDR2 YYREEE (reference sequence). V lost 3 bases to trimming and J lost 6 bases, with 7 bases between them. CDR3 DNA: TGTGCCAGCAGCTCAGGGGTCGAGCAGTACTTC. This translates into CASSSGVEQYF.

Comments on this clone: An end of the junction does not agree with germline; a read error may underlie this. The chain uses TRBV4-1 and TRBJ2-7; D tentatively reads TRBD1 or TRBD2 (5 bases each). The CDR3 spans 14 residues. CDR1 and CDR2 from the germline V gene are MGHRA and YSYEKL. The chain's CDR3 is CASSPTGGRDEQYF. The CDR3 DNA is TGTGCCAGCAGCCCTACAGGCGGGCGGGACGAGCAGTACTTC.

The rearrangement links TRBV13 to TRBJ1-6; TRBD1 agrees at 9 bases. Germline V gives CDR1 PRHDT, CDR2 FYEKMQ (reference sequence). V was clipped by 3 bases and J by 6 bases; unmatched bases: 12. The CDR3 has 18 amino acids. The CDR3 nucleotides read TGTGCCAGCAGCTTGACAGAGACAGGGGGTTTGGTTAATTCACCCCTCCACTTT. Residues: CASSLTETGGLVNSPLHF. The full variable domain, completed using reference TRBV13 and TRBJ1-6, is AAGVIQSPRHLIKEKRETATLKCYPIPRHDTVYWYQQGPGQDPQFLISFYEKMQSDKGSIPDRFSAQQFSDYHSELNMSSLELGDSALYFCASSLTETGGLVNSPLHFGNGTRLTVT.

This clone came up a few times. The V call is TRBV4-1, the J call TRBJ2-1; 9 bases agree with TRBD2. J lost 4 bases, V lost 0 bases, and 7 bases had no gene match. Germline V gene sequence: CDR1 MGHRA, CDR2 YSYEKL. The CDR3 length is 17 residues. The CDR3 region is CASSQDRPSGVYNEQFF. The CDR3 bases are TGCGCCAGCAGCCAAGACCGCCCTAGCGGGGTTTACAATGAGCAGTTCTTC.

This chain links TRBV25-1 with TRBJ2-1; 7 bases fit TRBD2. The V and J ends lost 6 bases and 6 bases, in that order; junction bases with no gene match: 8. The CDR3 is 14 amino acids. Germline V gives CDR1 MGHDK, CDR2 SYGVNS. CDR3 sequence: CASRAGGGSNEQFF. The CDR3 coding sequence is TGTGCCAGCAGGGCCGGGGGAGGGAGCAATGAGCAGTTCTTC.

The V call is TRBV6-1, the J call TRBJ1-4, with D hard to call. The CDR3 is 13 amino acids. The ends were cut back, 9 bases at V and 13 bases at J, with 21 bases in the middle. Looked up from germline, CDR1 is MNHNS and CDR2 is SASEGT. CDR3 DNA sequence: TGTGCCAGTAGAGGGCCCCCGGGGTACAGACTGTTTTTT. Its protein product is CASRGPPGYRLFF.

This clone was seen a handful of times. This chain uses TRBV4-1 with TRBJ2-3, with 11 bases aligning to TRBD1. Germline V CDR1 and CDR2: MGHRA, YSYEKL. Losses at the gene ends were 0 bases for V and 2 bases for J; bases not matched to a gene: 4. The CDR3 is made up of 17 amino acids. CDR3 sequence: CASSQEGDRGYTDTQYF. The CDR3 DNA reads as TGCGCCAGCAGCCAAGAGGGGGACAGGGGGTACACAGATACGCAGTATTTT.

V usage is TRBV9 and J usage is TRBJ1-1, with 8 bases aligning to TRBD1. Trimming removed 3 bases from V and 4 bases from J; junction bases left unmatched: 8. From germline, CDR1 is SGDLS and CDR2 YYNGEE. The CDR3 length is 15 residues. The CDR3 protein is CASSDQGAAGTEAFF. The CDR3 DNA sequence: TGTGCCAGCAGCGATCAGGGGGCGGCTGGCACTGAAGCTTTCTTT.

In DNA, the CDR3 is TGTGCCACCAGCAGAGACCGGGGTTTAAACACTGAAGCTTTCTTT. Encoded protein: CATSRDRGLNTEAFF. The chain is built from TRBV15 and TRBJ1-1, with D uncertain. Germline CDR1 LNHNV, CDR2 YYDKDF (reference sequence). Trimming pared 0 bases from V and 2 bases from J, leaving 10 bases between. This CDR3 has 15 amino acids.

V and J are TRBV4-1 and TRBJ2-1, with 7 bases fitting TRBD1. The CDR3 has 15 residues. V shed 0 bases, J shed 7 bases, and the junction held 6 bases outside the gene matches. Germline V gene lookup returns CDR1 MGHRA and CDR2 YSYEKL. The CDR3 DNA is TGCGCCAGCAGCCAAGAAGGGGGCAGGGTAAATGAGCAGTTCTTC. Residues: CASSQEGGRVNEQFF.

In nucleotides, the CDR3 is TGTGCCAGCAGCTTCCTCCGCCCGAACACTGAAGCTTTCTTT. It is translated as CASSFLRPNTEAFF. V usage is TRBV11-1 and J usage is TRBJ1-1; no firm D call. V dropped 3 bases and J dropped 1 base, with 9 bases sitting between them. Germline-derived CDR1 and CDR2 are SGHAT and FQDESV (reference sequence). This CDR3 region has 14 residues.

The V call is TRBV5-5, the J call TRBJ2-7, with D perhaps TRBD2 (6 bases). Per germline, CDR1 SGHKS and CDR2 YYEKEE (reference sequence). Trimming took off 2 bases at V and 6 bases at J, with 9 bases between the two ends. The CDR3 has 12 amino acids. The CDR3 spells CASSLRAGEQYF. CDR3 sequence (DNA): TGTGCCAGCAGCTTACGAGCGGGCGAGCAGTACTTC.

The chain uses TRBV5-4 and TRBJ2-5; 8 bases are shared with TRBD1. With the DNA end fitting TRBJ2-7 better, the J assignment may be wrong. Looked up from germline, CDR1 is SGHNT and CDR2 is YYREEE (reference sequence). The CDR3 is 16 residues long. CDR3 residues: CASSLVQGGSSYEQYF. CDR3 DNA: TGTGCCAGCAGCTTGGTACAGGGGGGTTCCTCCTACGAGCAGTACTTC.

The V gene is TRBV15, the J gene TRBJ2-1; 7 positions match TRBD2. V lost 1 base and J lost 5; bases outside the gene matches: 5. Looked up from germline, CDR1 is LNHNV and CDR2 is YYDKDF (reference sequence). The CDR3 consists of 15 residues. CDR3 nucleotide sequence: TGTGCCACCAGCAGAGGTCTAGCGGAGAACAATGAGCAGTTCTTC. Protein sequence: CATSRGLAENNEQFF.

The chain employs TRBV7-2 and TRBJ2-1, with D unresolved. Trimming took 0 bases from V and 6 from J, leaving 9 bases between them. Germline values: CDR1 SGHTA, CDR2 FQGNSA. The CDR3 consists of 14 residues. CDR3 nucleotide sequence: TGTGCCAGCAGCTTAGCAGGGCCCCCCAATGAGCAGTTCTTC. Translating gives CASSLAGPPNEQFF.

The chain uses TRBV7-8 and TRBJ2-3; a possible D gene is TRBD1 (5 bases). Germline CDR1 SGHVS, CDR2 FQNEAQ. Trimming took 6 bases from V and 1 from J, leaving 11 bases between them. CDR3 length equals 14 residues. The CDR3 DNA reads TGTGCCAGCAGAGGCAGGGCTGGCACAGATACGCAGTATTTT. Encoded protein: CASRGRAGTDTQYF.

This chain uses TRBV11-2 with TRBJ1-5; TRBD1 matches 7 bases. CDR1 is SGHAT, CDR2 FQNNGV, per germline. V dropped 6 bases and J dropped 1; count of bases not matched to a gene: 3. The length of the CDR3 is 14 residues. CDR3 nucleotide sequence: TGTGCCAGCAGTTCGGGACAGAGCAATCAGCCCCAGCATTTT. Its translation is CASSSGQSNQPQHF.

The V gene is TRBV2, the J gene TRBJ2-1, with D perhaps matching TRBD2 (5 bases). Germline assignment: CDR1 SNHLY and CDR2 FYNNEI. The CDR3 consists of 13 residues. V dropped 9 bases and J dropped 10 bases, with 19 bases sitting between them. CDR3 sequence reads: CASRSLDSPEQFF. The CDR3 DNA reads as TGTGCCAGTCGGTCCCTGGACTCACCCGAGCAGTTCTTC.